This T cell receptor beta chain was found in a study of technical replicates of blood from several donors. TCRdb's table, derived via immunoSEQ multiplex PCR, lists solely in-frame clones and lacks some. The table records tens of thousands of clones, 90% to 95% of them present only once. V lost 4 bases and J lost 3, with 8 bases in between. The CDR3 sequence is 12 residues long. CDR1 is SGHDT, CDR2 YYEEEE, per germline. Material: T cells isolated from PBMCs. The TCR comes from a human donor in good health. The J gene is TRBJ2-7, the V gene TRBV5-6, with a weak D call TRBD1 (6 bases). The CDR3 reads CASSKTGYEQYF. The CDR3 DNA reads TGTGCCAGCAGCAAGACAGGCTACGAGCAGTACTTC.